The entry below describes one T cell receptor beta chain. Its matching antigen is unknown. The CDR3 is made up of 16 amino acids. CDR1 LGHNA and CDR2 YNFKEQ come from the germline V gene. The V end lost 0 bases, the J end lost 7 bases, and 19 bases lay between the germline ends. Sequencing used immunoSEQ multiplex PCR; TCRdb keeps in-frame clones, though not all of them. In the table there are approximately 2,000,000 clones, 85% to 95% of which are singletons. HIV-negative, healthy adults without recent acute infections or vaccinations were the donors. The data were taken from a study of shared clonotypes between healthy human individuals. Findings of the study overall: Large sequencing depth failed to make sorted-subset sequencing complete, rarefaction showed.

V gene TRBV4-2 combines with J gene TRBJ2-7; perhaps TRBD2 as D (5 bases). The sequence was obtained from a man between 18 and 29 years old in good health. Some clones in this sample may be carry-over from other donors' samples. Sequencing was performed on naive CD4+ T cells from PBMCs. The subset denotes: CD45RA+ positively selected. The CDR3 reads CASSQDLVSVPIEQYF. Here the CDR3 DNA reads TGTGCCAGCAGCCAAGATCTGGTTAGCGTCCCGATAGAGCAGTACTTC.